This entry concerns a single T cell receptor beta chain. The sample holds a few counts of this clone. Its specific antigen is unknown. Per-nucleotide qualities are absent, and no much larger clonotype sits a single base away. The CDR3 holds 15 amino acids from the cysteine to the phenylalanine. This entry keeps only the CDR3 DNA: 45 bases, framed from base 1. CDR1 and CDR2, looked up from the germline V gene, are SGHRS and YFSETQ. V and J are truncated by 0 bases and 0 bases respectively, leaving an intervening sequence of 10 bases. The donors were healthy, HIV-negative adults with no recently reported acute infections or vaccinations. All donors were Caucasian adults living in Nashville, Tennessee, USA. CD4+ T cells were enriched by magnetic negative selection, after which naive cells were positively selected on CD45RA and the negative fraction was taken as the memory subset. Blood was collected by leukapheresis, and PBMCs were isolated by Ficoll-Histopaque density gradient centrifugation and then cryopreserved in liquid nitrogen vapor phase. Analytical flow cytometry was used to check the purity and quantity of every magnetically sorted T cell population. Genomic DNA was isolated from every sorted fraction and measured by UV absorbance on a Nanodrop 2000c.

The sample comes from a study of shared clonotypes between healthy human individuals (dated by TCRdb to the early 2020s). Broadly, across the study: Three men and a couple of women, aged 18 to 49 years, made up the cohort. For each donor, CD4 naive and CD4 memory were each run on three plates, CD8 naive on two plates, and CD8 memory on one plate. Libraries were prepared and TCR repertoires were sequenced by different laboratories using diverse techniques, in order to increase sequencing depth and limit assay-specific biases. Between about 0.94 and 8.9 billion PBMCs per donor were obtained by leukapheresis. The study deeply sequenced blood TCR repertoires of about 5 healthy adults to estimate repertoire size and the extent of clonotype sharing between individuals.

Points the paper makes about the study in general: Sharing across a few donors was observed for 5% to 6.5% of naive CD4, around 3.5% of naive CD8, around 2.5% of memory CD4, and approximately 0.41% of memory CD8 clonotypes. Estimated clonotype richness was generally larger for naive than for memory subsets. The small number of donors limited the genetic and exposure-history diversity represented. Sampling was restricted to blood, and TCR repertoires in tissues likely differ from the TCR repertoires found in blood. Based on pairwise subsampling, the degree of clonotype sharing among donors was expected to be affected by sequencing depth. Higher generation probabilities were observed for clonotypes shared by all four sorted-subset donors than for non-shared clonotypes. Rarefaction of sorted-subset datasets indicated incomplete sequencing despite the large sequencing depth.

TCR CDR3 regions were amplified from genomic DNA by multiplex PCR using the deep immunoSEQ assay. Extracted genomic DNA from each cell subset was spread evenly across all wells of several immunoSEQ 96-well plates, with each plate serving as a replicate. Each replicate PCR for sorted subsets received around 210 ng genomic DNA, equal to 28,000 or so T cell genomes. Purified libraries were quantified with a Qubit 3.0 fluorometer, sized on a Bioanalyzer 2100, and re-quantified with the KAPA Library Quantification kit. A separate single-read 150-cycle Illumina NextSeq 550 flow cell was used to sequence each immunoSEQ 96-well plate. Concerning the study's data processing: Because the immunoSEQ output held only junctional sequences and lacked quality scores, the filtering could not match the filtering applied to full-length reads. To assign V/J genes and CDR3, sequences were annotated using PyIR, a Python wrapper for IgBLAST v1.9, with IMGT germline references. Reads were removed for weak V/J assignments (E-value above 1e-6), missing CDR3, stop codons, out-of-frame junctions, or ambiguous translated residues. V3J clonotypes were defined as sequences sharing the same inferred V gene, J gene, and CDR3 amino acid sequence. Percentage overlap between repertoires was computed as shared unique clonotypes divided by the size of the smaller repertoire. Repertoire richness was assessed with RTK rarefaction, the Chao1 estimator, and Recon v2.1 estimates of unobserved clonotypes. Generation probabilities for all TCRbeta clonotypes obtained by the gDNA method from four donors were computed using OLGA. Drawn from immuneACCESS, this table holds only the in-frame rearrangements with V and J called that TCRdb kept. Clones are partly lost; checked studies trace under half to an unresolved V gene and leave the rest unexplained. V and J calls and clone size are given by that table; D and trimming were obtained from the DNA. This sample has over a million clones in its table, and about 74% of those were observed once. Approximately 1.5% of the sample is in the top ten clones.

The chain was built from TRBV5-1 and TRBJ2-7; confidence is insufficient to name the D gene. This TCR was recovered from a man aged 18-30 years in good health. Sequenced: memory CD4+ T cells sorted from blood. In light of the paper, this sample's cell subset or site label describes: CD45RA-negative fraction. The CDR3 region reads CASSLEPLFSYEQYF. The nucleotides read TGCGCCAGCAGCTTGGAACCTCTTTTCTCCTACGAGCAGTACTTC.